A selection of T cell receptor beta chains follows, all from one sample in a study of T-cell memory formation after mild COVID-19. In TCRdb, the 5' RACE reads were re-called with MiXCR into one record per CDR3 protein. The sample contains approximately 350,000 distinct CDR3 sequences, 25% to 30% of which appear only once. Sequencing was performed on PBMCs or a T cell subset sorted from them (not recorded which). These receptors all stem from an adult woman who had mild COVID-19 (a few samples of this study predate the infection). Cell type and time point are not known. CDR3s include the opening cysteine and the closing phenylalanine or tryptophan. The D gene is left open where the match is weak. Clone size is stated in some rows and not others, as once, few, many or a class when expanded.

j_call clone_size v_call d_call cdr3_aa cdr3_nt
TRBJ2-6 once TRBV5-1 TRBD1 CASSPGQGFYSGANVLTF TGCGCCAGCAGCCCAGGACAGGGTTTTTATTCTGGGGCCAACGTCCTGACTTTC
TRBJ2-3 NA TRBV20-1 TRBD2 CSALTSGGRHTDTQYF TGCAGTGCTTTAACTAGCGGGGGGCGACACACAGATACGCAGTATTTT
TRBJ2-7 NA TRBV20-1 NA CSARGGLSSYEQYF TGCAGTGCTAGAGGCGGGCTGAGCTCCTACGAGCAGTACTTC
TRBJ1-1 few TRBV7-9 TRBD1 CASRQTTGRTEAFF TGTGCCAGCAGACAAACGACAGGGCGGACTGAAGCTTTCTTT
TRBJ1-4 NA TRBV12-3/TRBV12-4 NA CASSSDGEYEKLFF TGTGCCAGCAGTTCCGACGGGGAGTACGAAAAACTGTTTTTT
TRBJ1-2 NA TRBV4-3 NA CASSQDGAALWGYTF TGCGCCAGCAGCCAAGATGGGGCAGCTCTCTGGGGCTACACCTTC
TRBJ2-3 NA TRBV25-1 NA CASSAPGGGEANTQYF TGTGCCAGCAGTGCCCCGGGAGGGGGCGAAGCAAATACGCAGTATTTT
TRBJ1-1 once TRBV4-1 NA CASIQGGTLTEAFF TGCGCCAGCATCCAAGGGGGGACGCTCACTGAAGCTTTCTTT
TRBJ2-1 few TRBV9 NA CASSVVPGSGRAQFF TGTGCCAGCAGCGTAGTACCGGGATCCGGGCGAGCGCAGTTCTTC
TRBJ2-5 NA TRBV7-2 NA CASSYRAETQYF TGTGCCAGCAGCTACCGAGCCGAGACCCAGTACTTC
TRBJ2-3 NA TRBV29-1 TRBD2 CSGLAGGRFTDTQYF TGCAGCGGCCTAGCGGGGGGGCGTTTCACAGATACGCAGTATTTT
TRBJ2-5 few TRBV4-2 NA CASSQVGLRGQKATQYF TGTGCCAGCAGCCAAGTGGGTCTTAGGGGCCAAAAGGCGACCCAGTACTTC
TRBJ2-5 few TRBV2 TRBD2 CASSGTRWETQYF TGTGCCAGCAGTGGGACTAGATGGGAGACCCAGTACTTC
TRBJ2-2 few TRBV6-1 NA CASTPGEATGELFF TGTGCCAGCACTCCCGGGGAAGCCACCGGGGAGCTGTTTTTT
TRBJ1-1 NA TRBV7-9 NA CASSVHQSTEAFF TGTGCCAGCAGCGTCCATCAATCCACTGAAGCTTTCTTT
TRBJ2-7 many TRBV5-1 TRBD2 CASSLASGGEQYF TGTGCCAGCAGCTTAGCATCGGGGGGCGAGCAGTACTTC
TRBJ2-1 NA TRBV20-1 TRBD2 CSARLSGLAGVISYNEQFF TGCAGTGCTAGATTGTCTGGACTAGCGGGAGTAATCTCCTACAATGAGCAGTTCTTC
TRBJ1-1 NA TRBV19 TRBD1 CASSRAGTALDTEAFF TGTGCCAGTAGTAGAGCGGGGACAGCTTTGGACACTGAAGCTTTCTTT
TRBJ2-3 NA TRBV7-6 NA CASSFGRDDGGDTQYF TGTGCCAGCAGCTTTGGGCGGGACGACGGGGGTGATACGCAGTATTTT
TRBJ1-1 few TRBV12-3/TRBV12-4 NA CASSSGQFGGGFF TGTGCCAGCAGTTCCGGACAGTTCGGGGGGGGGTTCTTT
TRBJ2-7 few TRBV5-6 TRBD1 CASSQGGQGYEQYF TGTGCCAGCAGCCAAGGAGGACAGGGCTACGAGCAGTACTTC
TRBJ2-1 NA TRBV28 TRBD2 CASSRTSGRAAEQFF TGTGCCAGCAGTCGGACTAGCGGGAGGGCCGCTGAGCAGTTCTTC
TRBJ1-2 NA TRBV10-3 NA CAISAGGANYGYTF TGTGCCATCAGTGCAGGAGGGGCAAACTATGGCTACACCTTC
TRBJ2-7 few TRBV12-3/TRBV12-4 NA CASSQHGGVSYEQYF TGTGCCAGCAGCCAACATGGCGGGGTCTCCTACGAGCAGTACTTC
TRBJ2-1 many TRBV7-6 TRBD2 CASSFRGGGDLYNEQFF TGTGCCAGCAGCTTTAGAGGCGGGGGAGATCTCTACAATGAGCAGTTCTTC
TRBJ1-6 few TRBV19 NA CASSLYTRNSPLHF TGTGCCAGTAGTCTTTATACGAGGAATTCACCCCTCCACTTT
TRBJ2-7 NA TRBV7-9 TRBD2 CASRSTSGRAYEQYF TGTGCCAGCAGATCGACTAGCGGGAGGGCCTACGAGCAGTACTTC
TRBJ2-7 NA TRBV5-1 NA CASSLAGVEYEQYF TGCGCCAGCAGCTTGGCAGGAGTCGAATACGAGCAGTACTTC
TRBJ1-6 NA TRBV12-3/TRBV12-4 NA CASSLALGSPLHF TGTGCCAGCAGTTTAGCGCTGGGGTCACCCCTCCACTTT
TRBJ2-1 NA TRBV6-1 NA CASTLGSGEQFF TGTGCCAGCACCCTTGGAAGCGGAGAGCAGTTCTTC
TRBJ2-1 few TRBV4-3 NA CASSQDGSTYNEQFF TGCGCCAGCAGCCAGGACGGATCAACCTACAATGAGCAGTTCTTC
TRBJ2-1 few TRBV9 TRBD2 CASSDGLDSYNEQFF TGTGCCAGCAGCGATGGACTAGACTCCTACAATGAGCAGTTCTTC
TRBJ2-5 NA TRBV12-5 TRBD2 CASGLALLAGAQVETQYF TGTGCTAGTGGTTTGGCACTACTAGCGGGAGCCCAGGTAGAGACCCAGTACTTC
TRBJ1-2 NA TRBV29-1 TRBD1 CSVRTGYDYGYTF TGCAGCGTCAGGACAGGGTATGACTATGGCTACACCTTC